This T cell receptor beta chain emerged from a study of cytomegalovirus exposure and HLA in healthy donors. General study findings and limits: Presence/absence analyses assumed roughly uniform sequencing depth across donors. Later genetic work tied a missense DCLRE1C variant to beta-chain V and J trimming.

It was with 60 Vbeta and 13 Jbeta primers that the PCR ran. Generated by immunoSEQ multiplex PCR, the TCRdb table keeps only in-frame clones and is missing some. The sample consists of hundreds of thousands of clones, around 80% of them appearing once. This clone was seen once. As yet, its antigen is unknown. Germline CDR1 reads SGHRS; CDR2 reads YFSETQ. CDR3 size: 14 residues. V was cut by 1 base and J by 0 bases, with 8 bases left in between. The sequence was obtained from a woman in her fifties or sixties in good health and CMV-seropositive. The chain is built from TRBV5-1 and TRBJ2-7; a weak D match, TRBD1 (6 bases). The sample consisted of PBMCs. The CDR3 coding sequence is TGCGCCAGCAGCTTGACAGGGAGCTCCTACGAGCAGTACTTC. Translating it yields CASSLTGSSYEQYF.